This T cell receptor (beta chain) was found in a study of CD8+CD57+ T cells in acquired aplastic anemia. Study overall: The mean DNA yield obtained from sorted CD4+ and CD8+ cells came to roughly 3.4 ug. Study-level findings and limits: The number of CD8+ CDR3 sequences shared by patients and controls was around 30.

The table lists this clonotype with a count of one. Antigen unknown. For CDR3 and TCR beta VDJ profiling, genomic DNA was the template used. TCRdb passed the reads through MiXCR, listing each CDR3 protein once. The sample consists of 150,000 or so distinct CDR3 sequences, roughly 48% of them appearing once. Individuals selected for sequencing had exhibited CD8+CD57+ cell expansion on flow cytometry. The patients, all of them, had severe acquired aplastic anemia. The material sequenced was sorted CD4+, CD8+, or CD8+CD57+ T cells (not recorded which) from PBMCs. The sequence was collected from a human donor with aplastic anemia.

CDR3 amino acids: CASSLELGLRQGRGYTF. The CDR3 DNA follows: TGTGCCAGCAGCTTAGAGTTGGGGCTGCGACAGGGACGTGGCTACACCTTC. The chain has TRBV7-8 and TRBJ1-2; 7 nucleotides match TRBD1. After removal of 1 base from V and 7 bases from J, the junction contained 15 bases not matched to a gene. The germline CDR1 and CDR2 sequences are SGHVS and FQNEAQ. The CDR3 is 17 amino acids.